This T cell receptor beta chain stems from a study of T cell changes during pregnancy in multiple sclerosis. Profiling relied on immunoSEQ multiplex PCR, and the TCRdb table lists in-frame clones only, not all of them. The repertoire consists of fewer than 140,000 clones, with under 95% occurring once and the leading ten covering roughly 1.7%. Germline CDR1 and CDR2: SGHAT and FQNNGV. V was pared by 1 base and J by 4 bases, with 10 bases between. The CDR3 has 15 residues. This receptor was identified in a female donor with multiple sclerosis, enrolled in a pregnancy study. V gene TRBV11-2 combines with J gene TRBJ1-4; D gene uncertain. Sequencing was performed on peripheral blood, taken after pregnancy. As DNA, the CDR3 is TGTGCCAGCAGCTTAGGGGCAGGATTTAATGAAAAACTGTTTTTT. It specifies CASSLGAGFNEKLFF.